One and the same sample provided the 17 T cell receptor beta chains below, sequenced in a study of blood T cell repertoires in COVID-19. Sequenced by immunoSEQ multiplex PCR; TCRdb stores in-frame clones only, minus some. Among roughly 360,000 clones listed, 87% were seen once. Sequenced: PBMCs or T cells enriched from blood (not recorded which). The receptors were gathered from a man under 40 who had recovered from COVID-19.

The chain couples TRBV27 to TRBJ1-4, with unresolved D. The length of the CDR3 is 13 residues. With 8 bases removed from V and 8 bases from J, the gap between germline ends came to 15 bases. The germline CDR1 and CDR2 sequences are MNHEY and SMNVEV (reference sequence). CDR3 sequence: CASGSSLGEKLFF. CDR3 nucleotides: TGTGCCAGCGGGTCTAGCCTGGGAGAAAAACTGTTTTTT.

The chain links TRBV3-1 (or the pseudogene TRBV3-2) to TRBJ1-2; weak D call: TRBD1 (5 bases). CDR1 and CDR2 from the germline V gene are LGHDT and YNNKEL (reference sequence). This CDR3 spans 18 amino acids. V lost 0 bases and J lost 1, with 18 bases in between. The DNA of the CDR3 is TGTGCCAGCAGCCAAGAGGCAATGGAGAGACAGCTTAACTATGGCTACACCTTC. The encoded protein is CASSQEAMERQLNYGYTF.

This chain connects TRBV7-6 to TRBJ2-1; weak D call: TRBD2 (5 bases). CDR3 length: 16 amino acids. Trimming cost V 4 bases and J 2 bases, with 15 bases left between them. Germline V gene data show CDR1 as SGHVS and CDR2 as FNYEAQ. CDR3 region: CASSSGGGMAYNEQFF. The CDR3 region has the DNA TGTGCCAGCAGCTCCGGAGGAGGAATGGCCTACAATGAGCAGTTCTTC.

The chain recombines TRBV5-6 with TRBJ1-5; 9 bases fit TRBD1. Germline loops: CDR1 SGHDT, CDR2 YYEEEE. The CDR3 covers 15 residues. V gave up 0 bases and J gave up 11 bases; unmatched junction bases: 9. The CDR3 is CASSLGDRAPGAQHF. CDR3 DNA sequence: TGTGCCAGCAGCTTGGGGGACAGGGCCCCGGGGGCCCAGCATTTT.

The chain combines TRBV28 with TRBJ1-2; D not certain. With 3 bases removed from V and 0 bases from J, the gap between germline ends came to 5 bases. The length of the CDR3 is 13 residues. CDR1 is MDHEN and CDR2 is SYDVKM in the germline V gene. The DNA for the CDR3 is TGTGCCAGCAGTTTCCTTCCTAACTATGGCTACACCTTC. It yields the protein CASSFLPNYGYTF.

The CDR3 DNA follows: TGTGCCAGCAGCCTTTCTAGCGGGGGGCTTACCGGGGAGCTGTTTTTT. Translation gives CASSLSSGGLTGELFF. J is TRBJ2-2 and V is TRBV7-2; 11 nucleotides line up with TRBD2. The J segment lost 5 bases and the V segment lost 5 bases, leaving 7 bases of the junction unmatched. The length of the CDR3 is 16 residues. Looked up from germline, CDR1 is SGHTA and CDR2 is FQGNSA.

For the CDR3, the DNA is TGTGCCAGCAGCCAGGGCCGGACAGGGATGAACACCGGGGAGCTGTTTTTT. Amino acids: CASSQGRTGMNTGELFF. This chain uses TRBV4-2 with TRBJ2-2; 8 bases match TRBD1. CDR1 is LGHNA and CDR2 is YNFKEQ in the germline V gene. The length of the CDR3 is 17 residues. Trimming at V came to 3 bases and at J to 1 base, leaving 7 bases not matched to a gene.

The rearrangement joins TRBV7-2 to TRBJ1-4; D remains ambiguous. The V end was cut by 2 bases, the J end by 0 bases, with 10 bases between. CDR1 SGHTA and CDR2 FQGNSA come from the germline V gene. This CDR3 has 16 residues. CDR3 residues: CASSLKAPTTNEKLFF. In DNA form, the CDR3 reads TGTGCCAGCAGCTTAAAAGCGCCGACAACTAATGAAAAACTGTTTTTT.

This chain uses TRBV11-2 with TRBJ2-1; a possible D gene is TRBD1 (5 bases). The length of the CDR3 is 13 residues. Germline-derived CDR1 and CDR2 are SGHAT and FQNNGV. V gave up 1 base and J gave up 12 bases, with 13 bases separating them. The CDR3 DNA is TGTGCCAGCAGCTTAGGCTGGGAAAGGGGGCAGTTCTTC. Translation: CASSLGWERGQFF.

In DNA form, the CDR3 reads TGTGCCAGCAGTGATCCTAGGACAGGGGCGGCGAACACTGAAGCTTTCTTT. This translates into CASSDPRTGAANTEAFF. The genes are TRBV2 and TRBJ1-1, with 9 bases matching TRBD1. The junction had 9 bases not matched to a gene; V was cut back by 3 bases and J by 1 base. CDR3 length: 17 residues. The germline CDR1 and CDR2 sequences are SNHLY and FYNNEI.

V and J are TRBV7-9 and TRBJ1-3; D uncertain. The germline gives CDR1 SEHNR, CDR2 FQNEAQ (reference sequence). V gave up 5 bases and J gave up 0 bases, with 8 bases separating them. This CDR3 spans 14 amino acids. CDR3 bases: TGTGCCAGCAGCCCGAAGCCCTCTGGAAACACCATATATTTT. Its translation is CASSPKPSGNTIYF.

The CDR3 is CASTLAATNEKLFF. The CDR3 nucleotides are TGTGCCAGCACCCTAGCCGCAACTAATGAAAAACTGTTTTTT. V is TRBV7-9 and J is TRBJ1-4; unclear D gene. Germline V gene sequence: CDR1 SEHNR, CDR2 FQNEAQ (reference sequence). The CDR3 covers 14 residues. Trimming stripped 7 bases from V and 0 bases from J, with 9 bases between.

The CDR3 sequence: CSTSRYNEQFF. CDR3 nucleotide sequence: TGCAGTACGAGCCGGTACAATGAGCAGTTCTTC. V usage is TRBV20-1 and J usage is TRBJ2-1; no clear D. Germline lookup yields CDR1 DFQATT and CDR2 SNEGSKA (reference sequence). The CDR3 consists of 11 residues. V was shortened by 8 bases and J by 4 bases, with 9 bases between the two germline ends.

The genes are TRBV6-6 and TRBJ1-5; possible D gene TRBD1, 5 bases. The CDR3 is 15 residues long. Germline V gene sequence: CDR1 MNHNY, CDR2 SVGAGI (reference sequence). V lost 1 base and J lost 6, with 13 bases in between. DNA for the CDR3: TGTGCCAGCAGTTACTTAGGGCGGGACTTTCAGCCCCAGCATTTT. Protein sequence: CASSYLGRDFQPQHF.

V and J are TRBV5-1 and TRBJ1-5; D is uncertain. V dropped 0 bases and J dropped 2 bases, with 6 bases sitting between them. The CDR3 has 14 amino acids. Looked up from germline, CDR1 is SGHRS and CDR2 is YFSETQ. This chain's CDR3 is CASSLVSGNQPQHF. CDR3 DNA sequence: TGCGCCAGCAGCTTGGTGTCCGGCAATCAGCCCCAGCATTTT.

The chain is built from TRBV3-1 (or the pseudogene TRBV3-2) and TRBJ2-5; 8 bases are shared with TRBD2. Germline CDR1 LGHDT, CDR2 YNNKEL (reference sequence). The CDR3 has 15 amino acids. J was trimmed by 4 bases and V by 3 bases; bases with no gene match: 7. The CDR3 here is CASSQGMSGGETQYF. The CDR3 nucleotides are TGTGCCAGCAGCCAGGGGATGAGCGGGGGAGAGACCCAGTACTTC.

The V gene is TRBV27, the J gene TRBJ1-1, with D possibly matching TRBD1 (5 bases). Germline V gene lookup returns CDR1 MNHEY and CDR2 SMNVEV (reference sequence). The CDR3 contains 15 residues. V was clipped by 2 bases and J by 1 base, with 11 bases between them. The chain's CDR3 is CASSLRGFGNTEAFF. The CDR3 coding sequence is TGTGCCAGCAGTTTAAGGGGTTTCGGGAACACTGAAGCTTTCTTT.